The present entry profiles one T cell receptor (beta chain) with its context. No cognate antigen has been identified for it. One base away there is no much larger clone; base qualities are not given. The sample originates from a study of regulatory and conventional T cells in RAG deficiency (dated by TCRdb to 2016 to 2017). Regarding the study in general: To compare the diversity and composition of the repertoires of Treg, conventional CD4+ and CD8+ T cells between RAG-deficient patients and healthy controls, the study applied high-throughput TCR beta sequencing.

Library construction relied on the immunoSEQ multiplex PCR assay. Genomic DNA from the sorted T-cell subsets was used to amplify and sequence rearranged TCR beta chain products. In the authors' own workflow: Shannon entropy and Simpson indices were used to quantify the repertoire diversity of productive TCR beta rearrangements. Clonal expansion was assessed by the summed frequency of the 100 most abundant productive TCR beta clonotypes among total reads. A self-reactivity index based on amino acid usage at CDR3beta positions 6 and 7 was applied to the TRB repertoires. Two-way ANOVA was used for repertoire analyses, and Student t or Mann-Whitney tests were used for flow cytometric analyses. TCRdb retrieved this table from immuneACCESS and kept in-frame rearrangements only. Not all clones are present; in checked studies, unresolved V genes account for under half, and no reason is known for the remainder. That table supplies the V and J calls and clone size; D and trimming were determined from the DNA. This sample holds thousands of clones; approximately 80% were observed only once. The top ten hold under 35% of the sample.

About 8 healthy control donors were used as the comparison group for repertoire analyses. CD8+ T cells lacking CD4 were purified from blood before genomic DNA extraction. Taken from cysteine to phenylalanine, the CDR3 has 16 residues. The retained sequence is limited to the CDR3, 48 bases, with the frame set at the first base. The germline V gene (reference sequence) yields SGHKS for CDR1 and YYEKEE for CDR2. At the junction V is shortened by 0 bases and J by 2 bases, with 12 bases in between. The paper as a whole reports these results and caveats: RAG-deficient patients showed markedly lower Shannon entropy and higher Simpson indices than control T-cell subpopulations. For some subjects, some analyses of T-cell subsets were not performed. Unique TCR beta sequences from Treg cells were roughly 94-fold fewer in Omenn syndrome and CID/AS patients than controls, versus around 10-fold for other subsets. Rather than being bona fide Treg cells, the sorted CD25-high CD127-low cells in Omenn syndrome patients may represent peripherally activated cells. All patient T-cell subsets had shorter CDR3 lengths; Omenn syndrome patients showed >75% Treg-Tconv repertoire overlap at nucleotide and amino acid level.

The sample was also reused in another study, on regulatory T cells. From that second study: In the multiplex PCR, 52 forward TRBV primers and 13 reverse TRBJ primers were used, and assay-based and computational corrections were applied for amplification bias. Repertoires from patients had restricted unique TRB V-J pairs and skewed V and J gene usage, with the strongest effect in regulatory T cells. T-cell receptor beta repertoires of sorted regulatory, conventional CD4+ and CD8+ T cells were compared between CD3G-deficient patients and healthy controls. Ficoll density separation was used to isolate peripheral blood mononuclear cells. A FACSAria cell sorter was used to isolate CD3+ CD8+ CD4- T cells. Within the immunoSEQ assay, multiplex PCR amplified rearranged TRB loci from genomic DNA. TRB amplicons were sequenced on an Illumina HiSeq platform. Custom algorithms error-filtered the raw sequences and aligned the raw sequences to reference gene sequences, after which the immunoSEQ online tools were used for analysis. Frequencies of productive and nonproductive TRB rearrangements were assessed among unique sequences as well as among total sequences. For group comparisons, t tests, Mann-Whitney tests or two-way ANOVA were performed in Prism software.

The material sequenced was CD8+ T cells sorted from blood. This receptor was taken from a human donor in good health. The V and J genes are TRBV5-5 and TRBJ2-1; D gene: possibly TRBD2, on 6 matching bases. The sequence in DNA is TGTGCCAGCAGCTTGGTTCCGGGAGTACCCTACAATGAGCAGTTCTTC. This gives the protein CASSLVPGVPYNEQFF.